The 17 T cell receptor beta chains below were found in one sample sequenced in a study of blood T cell repertoires in COVID-19 (dated by TCRdb to between 2020 and 2021). The library was produced with the immunoSEQ multiplex PCR assay. The source is immuneACCESS, and TCRdb retained only in-frame sequences with V and J called. Part of the clones is not carried over; for the studies checked, unresolved V genes explain less than half of this, and the remainder is unexplained. This sample lists 240,000 or so clones; more than 70% were detected once. Clones ranked in the top ten supply 0.9% to 1% of the sample. Material for sequencing was peripheral blood. The receptors stem from a woman aged 40 to 50 who had recovered from COVID-19.

This clone has a handful of counts. The chain couples TRBV4-2 to TRBJ2-1; 9 nucleotides agree with TRBD2. Germline V gene data show CDR1 as LGHNA and CDR2 as YNFKEQ. CDR3 length equals 17 residues. The trim removed 1 base at V and 8 bases at J, leaving 12 bases unmatched. The CDR3 spells CASSQVGHSGRPDEQFF. As DNA, the CDR3 is TGTGCCAGCAGCCAAGTGGGACATAGCGGGAGACCGGATGAGCAGTTCTTC.

The chain links TRBV7-6 to TRBJ1-5, with D possibly being TRBD1 (6 bases). Germline values: CDR1 SGHVS, CDR2 FNYEAQ. CDR3 length: 13 residues. V shed 4 bases and J shed 4 bases, with 8 bases lying between them. In DNA, the CDR3 is TGTGCCAGCAGCTCCGGACAGAATCAGCCCCAGCATTTT. Translation gives CASSSGQNQPQHF.

This chain connects TRBV24-1 to TRBJ1-5; 9 nucleotides align to TRBD1. The germline V gene has CDR1 KGHDR and CDR2 SFDVKD. The trim removed 6 bases at V and 7 bases at J, leaving 3 bases unmatched. This CDR3 comprises 13 residues. CDR3 residues: CATSRGQGQPQHF. The CDR3 region has the DNA TGTGCCACCAGTAGGGGACAGGGCCAGCCCCAGCATTTT.

The CDR3 sequence: CASSLHGTNLGSTNEKLFF. Here the CDR3 DNA reads TGTGCCAGCAGCCTCCACGGGACAAACCTTGGGTCAACTAATGAAAAACTGTTTTTT. V is TRBV5-5 and J is TRBJ1-4, with D tentatively TRBD1 (6 bases). The CDR3 is 19 amino acids. CDR1 SGHKS and CDR2 YYEKEE come from the germline V gene (reference sequence). The V and J ends lost 4 bases and 0 bases respectively, with 22 bases between them.

The chain combines TRBV5-6 with TRBJ2-3, with a weak D call TRBD2 (5 bases). This CDR3 comprises 13 residues. CDR1 and CDR2 (germline): SGHDT, YYEEEE. The V end lost 4 bases, the J end lost 7 bases, and 13 bases lay between the germline ends. CDR3 amino acids: CASSGENGNTQYF. CDR3 DNA: TGTGCCAGCAGCGGGGAGAATGGGAATACGCAGTATTTT. The full variable domain, completed using reference TRBV5-6 and TRBJ2-3, is DAGVTQSPTHLIKTRGQQVTLRCSPKSGHDTVSWYQQALGQGPQFIFQYYEEEERQRGNFPDRFSGHQFPNYSSELNVNALLLGDSALYLCASSGENGNTQYFGPGTRLTVL.

This chain links TRBV6-6 with TRBJ1-3; 12 bases map to TRBD1. With V trimmed by 5 bases and J by 4 bases, 9 bases remained unmatched. CDR3 length: 17 amino acids. Germline V CDR1 and CDR2: MNHNY, SVGAGI (reference sequence). CDR3 in amino acids: CASSPRDRGRSGNTIYF. The CDR3 coding sequence is TGTGCCAGCAGTCCCCGGGACAGGGGGCGCTCCGGAAACACCATATATTTT.

J is TRBJ2-7 and V is TRBV6-2 or TRBV6-3, with D possibly matching TRBD1 (6 bases). The V gene lost 0 bases and the J gene lost 6 bases, with 12 bases spanning the gap. This CDR3 comprises 14 residues. Germline-derived CDR1 and CDR2 are MNHEY and SVGEGT. CDR3 bases: TGTGCCAGCAGTTACTCCGACAGGATTGGCGAGCAGTACGTC. It yields the protein CASSYSDRIGEQYV.

This chain connects TRBV5-1 to TRBJ1-2; perhaps TRBD1 as D (5 bases). The CDR3 has 14 amino acids. V lost 1 base and J lost 1, with 8 bases in between. Germline CDR1 SGHRS, CDR2 YFSETQ. The CDR3 DNA follows: TGCGCCAGCAGCTTGCTGACAGATAACTATGGCTACACCTTC. Translation gives CASSLLTDNYGYTF.

In nucleotides, the CDR3 is TGTGCCAGCAGCCCGGGGGGGGGAATTGGCACAGATACGCAGTATTTT. Translation: CASSPGGGIGTDTQYF. This sequence joins TRBV9 and TRBJ2-3; 8 bases are shared with TRBD2. Trimming removed 4 bases from V and 1 base from J; junction bases left unmatched: 8. The CDR3 contains 16 residues. CDR1 is SGDLS and CDR2 is YYNGEE in the germline V gene.

This chain connects TRBV5-1 to TRBJ2-2, with TRBD2 as a possible D gene (6 bases). V gave up 3 bases and J gave up 6 bases, with 12 bases separating them. This CDR3 is built from 14 residues. The germline V gene encodes CDR1 SGHRS and CDR2 YFSETQ. The CDR3 protein is CASSSGLSPGELFF. The CDR3 DNA reads TGCGCCAGCAGCTCGGGACTTTCACCCGGGGAGCTGTTTTTT. The full variable domain, completed using reference TRBV5-1 and TRBJ2-2, is KAGVTQTPRYLIKTRGQQVTLSCSPISGHRSVSWYQQTPGQGLQFLFEYFSETQRNKGNFPGRFSGRQFSNSRSEMNVSTLELGDSALYLCASSSGLSPGELFFGEGSRLTVL.

This sequence joins TRBV5-1 and TRBJ1-1, with D uncertain. Germline CDR1 reads SGHRS; CDR2 reads YFSETQ. The germline V and J ends were trimmed by 0 bases and 0 bases, with 9 bases remaining between them. This CDR3 has 15 residues. The CDR3 nucleotides are TGCGCCAGCAGCTTGGACGGGTGGCTGAACACTGAAGCTTTCTTT. Translated: CASSLDGWLNTEAFF. The full variable domain, in which reference TRBV5-1 and TRBJ1-1 provide the parts outside the CDR3, is KAGVTQTPRYLIKTRGQQVTLSCSPISGHRSVSWYQQTPGQGLQFLFEYFSETQRNKGNFPGRFSGRQFSNSRSEMNVSTLELGDSALYLCASSLDGWLNTEAFFGQGTRLTVV.

The rearrangement links TRBV7-6 to TRBJ1-4; 9 positions match TRBD1. Germline trimming cut 3 bases from V and 8 bases from J; bases unmatched to any gene: 7. The V gene's germline CDR1 is SGHVS and CDR2 FNYEAQ. The CDR3 has 15 amino acids. CDR3: CASSFLETGGEKLFF. Written as DNA, the CDR3 is TGTGCCAGCAGCTTCCTTGAGACAGGGGGGGAAAAACTGTTTTTT.

The rearrangement uses TRBV12-3 or TRBV12-4 and TRBJ1-2, with 7 nucleotides matching TRBD1. V was clipped by 6 bases and J by 8 bases; unmatched bases: 6. The CDR3 length is 12 residues. CDR3 bases: TGTGCCAGCAGGCCAGGGGGTTGGGGCTACACCTTC. This sequence encodes CASRPGGWGYTF.

The V and J genes are TRBV27 and TRBJ1-1; D is unresolved. The CDR3 totals 13 residues. V dropped 1 base and J dropped 6 bases, with 9 bases sitting between them. Germline V gene data show CDR1 as MNHEY and CDR2 as SMNVEV (reference sequence). The CDR3 sequence: CASSLWLAAEAFF. The CDR3 DNA is TGTGCCAGCAGTTTATGGTTGGCAGCTGAAGCTTTCTTT.

This chain connects TRBV5-1 to TRBJ2-6; 8 positions match TRBD1. CDR3 size: 19 residues. Germline lookup yields CDR1 SGHRS and CDR2 YFSETQ. Trimming removed 1 base from V and 0 bases from J; junction bases left unmatched: 9. CDR3 nucleotide sequence: TGCGCCAGCAGCTTGTGGGCAGGGGGCCAACTCTCTGGGGCCAACGTCCTGACTTTC. Translated, it gives CASSLWAGGQLSGANVLTF.

This clone occurred many times. J is TRBJ1-5 and V is TRBV6-2 or TRBV6-3, with 9 bases fitting TRBD1. The V gene end was trimmed by 5 bases and the J gene end by 6 bases; junction bases not matched to a gene: 8. This CDR3 contains 15 residues. Per germline, CDR1 MNHEY and CDR2 SVGEGT. In DNA, the CDR3 is TGTGCCAGCAGTCCCCAACAGGGGGCACGTCAGCCCCAGCATTTT. Translating gives CASSPQQGARQPQHF.

The chain combines TRBV10-2 with TRBJ2-4, with D possibly being TRBD2 (5 bases). The V end lost 2 bases, the J end lost 13 bases, and 12 bases lay between the germline ends. Germline CDR1 WSHSY, CDR2 SAAADI. This CDR3 has 12 residues. In nucleotides, the CDR3 is TGCGCCAGCAGTGAGACGGACTCGGGGCAGTACTTC. As protein: CASSETDSGQYF.